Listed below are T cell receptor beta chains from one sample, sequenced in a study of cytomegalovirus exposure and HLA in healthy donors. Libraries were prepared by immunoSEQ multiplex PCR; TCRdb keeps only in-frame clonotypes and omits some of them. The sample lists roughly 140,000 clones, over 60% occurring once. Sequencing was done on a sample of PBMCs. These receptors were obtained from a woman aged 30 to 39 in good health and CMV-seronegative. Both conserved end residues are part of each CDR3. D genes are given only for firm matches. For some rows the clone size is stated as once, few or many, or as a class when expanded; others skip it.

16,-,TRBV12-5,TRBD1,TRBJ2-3,TGTGCTAGTGGTTTGGGGACAGGGCGCTTTGGGGATACGCAGTATTTT,CASGLGTGRFGDTQYF
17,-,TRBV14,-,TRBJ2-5,TGTGCCAGCAGCCAAGATCGGGGATTGAGGTTCCAAGAGACCCAGTACTTC,CASSQDRGLRFQETQYF
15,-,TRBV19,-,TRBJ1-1,TGTGCCAGTACCCAAGAAACAGGGATGGTCACTGAAGCTTTCTTT,CASTQETGMVTEAFF
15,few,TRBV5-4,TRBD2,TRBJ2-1,TGTGCCAGCAGCCAGGGACTAGCGGAAAACAATGAGCAGTTCTTC,CASSQGLAENNEQFF
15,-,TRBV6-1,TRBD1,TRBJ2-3,TGTGCCAGCAGTGAAGCCGGCAGGGGGATAGATACGCAGTATTTT,CASSEAGRGIDTQYF
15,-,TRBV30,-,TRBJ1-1,TGTGCCTGGAGGCTAGCGCGGCTCCCGAACACTGAAGCTTTCTTT,CAWRLARLPNTEAFF
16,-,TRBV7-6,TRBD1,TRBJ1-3,TGTGCCAGCAGCTTCGGACAGGGAGGGTCTGGAAACACCATATATTTT,CASSFGQGGSGNTIYF
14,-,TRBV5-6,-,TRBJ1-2,TGTGCCAGCAGCTTACAACGGGGGATTGGCGGCTACACCTTC,CASSLQRGIGGYTF
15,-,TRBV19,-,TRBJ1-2,TGTGCCAGTAGTATAGATTCGGACAGTATATATGGCTACACCTTC,CASSIDSDSIYGYTF
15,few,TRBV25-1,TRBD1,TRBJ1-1,TGTGCCAGCAGTGAGACAGGGGGCGCTTACACTGAAGCTTTCTTT,CASSETGGAYTEAFF
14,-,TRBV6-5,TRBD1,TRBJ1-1,TGTGCCAGCAGCCCGACAGGGTCGAACACTGAAGCTTTCTTT,CASSPTGSNTEAFF
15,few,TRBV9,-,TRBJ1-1,TGTGCCAGCATGCGTCTTGGGGGCATGAACACTGAAGCTTTCTTT,CASMRLGGMNTEAFF
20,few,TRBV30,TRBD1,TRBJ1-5,TGTGCCTGGAGTGTAAAGAAGTCGGGGACAGGGGGGTTCAGCAATCAGCCCCAGCATTTT,CAWSVKKSGTGGFSNQPQHF
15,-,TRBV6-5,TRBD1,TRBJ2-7,TGTGCCAGCAGTTACTCCCCAGGGGGAACCTACGAGCAGTACTTC,CASSYSPGGTYEQYF
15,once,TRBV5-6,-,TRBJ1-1,TGTGCCAGCAGCTTGTTGACAGATACGAACACTGAAGCTTTCTTT,CASSLLTDTNTEAFF
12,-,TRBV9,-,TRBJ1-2,TGTGCCAGCAGCATGACAGGAGTTGGCTACACCTTC,CASSMTGVGYTF
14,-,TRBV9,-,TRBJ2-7,TGTGCCAGCACCTCAGGGGTGGGGATGTACGAGCAGTACTTC,CASTSGVGMYEQYF